The 13 T cell receptor beta chains given below trace back to one sample, sequenced in a study of CD8+ T cells in alopecia areata. RNA was extracted and reverse transcribed into cDNA as the sequencing template. The protocol was immunoSEQ multiplex PCR, while the TCRdb copy is restricted to in-frame clones and leaves out a portion. This table holds 120,000 or so clones, around 50% found once. The material sequenced was NKG2D-low CD8+ T cells sorted from blood. The receptors come from a human donor with alopecia areata.

The V and J genes are TRBV4-1 and TRBJ2-2; the D call may be TRBD1 or TRBD2 (6 bases each). V lost 8 bases to trimming and J lost 5 bases, with 15 bases between them. Germline values: CDR1 MGHRA, CDR2 YSYEKL. The CDR3 covers 14 residues. CDR3 DNA sequence: TGCGCCAGCGGCCCCCAAGGGGGGACCGGGGAGCTGTTTTTT. Protein sequence: CASGPQGGTGELFF.

This clone showed up just a few times. The CDR3 is CASSVWGTTYEQYF. The DNA for the CDR3 is TGTGCCAGCAGCGTATGGGGTACCACCTACGAGCAGTACTTC. This chain joins TRBV9 and TRBJ2-7; D uncertain. The length of the CDR3 is 14 residues. V was pared by 1 base and J by 2 bases, with 10 bases between. CDR1 and CDR2 from the germline V gene are SGDLS and YYNGEE.

The V call is TRBV7-9, the J call TRBJ1-1; no clear D. Germline values: CDR1 SEHNR, CDR2 FQNEAQ (reference sequence). The V and J ends lost 11 bases and 1 base respectively, with 11 bases between them. CDR3 length: 12 amino acids. In DNA, the CDR3 is TGTGCCGCGACCCTCGCGAACACTGAAGCTTTCTTT. It codes for CAATLANTEAFF.

The chain employs TRBV4-1 and TRBJ2-1; D could derive from TRBD1 or TRBD2 (6 bases each). Trimming shortened V by 5 bases and J by 4 bases, and 30 bases separated the two germline ends. This CDR3 comprises 20 residues. The germline V gene has CDR1 MGHRA and CDR2 YSYEKL. CDR3 nucleotides: TGCGCCAGCAGCTCGGGGGTCTCAGGGGAGGCCCGCCGGGGATACAATGAGCAGTTCTTC. Translating gives CASSSGVSGEARRGYNEQFF.

This clone was observed a few times. This sequence joins TRBV29-1 and TRBJ2-2; perhaps D is TRBD1 or TRBD2 (5 bases each). Germline CDR1 is SQVTM and CDR2 is ANQGSEA. The CDR3 spans 13 residues. Trimming took 3 bases from V and 3 from J, leaving 8 bases between them. DNA for the CDR3: TGCAGCGTTGAGGGGGATTACACCGGGGAGCTGTTTTTT. Its protein product is CSVEGDYTGELFF.

V gene TRBV7-9 combines with J gene TRBJ1-1; 8 positions agree with TRBD1. CDR3 size: 14 residues. CDR1 and CDR2 from the germline V gene are SEHNR and FQNEAQ (reference sequence). Germline trimming cut 4 bases from V and 5 bases from J; bases unmatched to any gene: 6. In DNA, the CDR3 is TGTGCCAGCAGCTCCTCGACAGGGGCGACTGAAGCTTTCTTT. It translates to CASSSSTGATEAFF. The complete variable domain, with remaining parts taken from reference TRBV7-9 and TRBJ1-1, reads DTGVSQNPRHKITKRGQNVTFRCDPISEHNRLYWYRQTLGQGPEFLTYFQNEAQLEKSRLLSDRFSAERPKGSFSTLEIQRTEQGDSAMYLCASSSSTGATEAFFGQGTRLTVV.

This clone was observed a few times. The V gene is TRBV27, the J gene TRBJ2-1; 7 positions agree with TRBD2. Germline V lookup: CDR1 MNHEY, CDR2 SMNVEV (reference sequence). V trimming: 4 bases; J trimming: 6 bases; junction bases outside the gene matches: 6. The CDR3 sequence is 14 residues long. Written as DNA, the CDR3 is TGTGCCAGCAGTTCGTGGCGGGAGACCAATGAGCAGTTCTTC. It translates to CASSSWRETNEQFF.

This clone has just a few counts. V gene TRBV19 combines with J gene TRBJ2-1; D is perhaps TRBD1 or TRBD2 (5 bases each). The CDR3 is made up of 14 amino acids. Looked up from germline, CDR1 is LNHDA and CDR2 is SQIVND (reference sequence). V was pared by 6 bases and J by 7 bases, with 16 bases between. The CDR3 sequence: CASRNDRDGNEQFF. The DNA for the CDR3 is TGTGCCAGTAGAAACGACCGGGACGGGAATGAGCAGTTCTTC.

The rearrangement joins TRBV6-5 to TRBJ2-4; 7 nucleotides agree with TRBD2. Germline CDR1 and CDR2: MNHEY and SVGAGI. With V trimmed by 7 bases and J by 9 bases, 12 bases remained unmatched. The length of the CDR3 is 14 residues. CDR3 region: CASTPRGEGGIQYF. For the CDR3, the DNA is TGTGCCAGCACCCCCCGGGGGGAGGGTGGCATTCAGTACTTC.

The chain recombines TRBV29-1 with TRBJ1-3; D remains ambiguous. The V gene lost 3 bases and the J gene lost 2 bases, with 8 bases spanning the gap. Germline assignment: CDR1 SQVTM and CDR2 ANQGSEA. There are 13 residues in the CDR3. Written as DNA, the CDR3 is TGCAGCGTTGAGGCCGGTCCTGGAAACACCATATATTTT. This sequence encodes CSVEAGPGNTIYF.

V usage is TRBV29-1 and J usage is TRBJ2-1; TRBD1 matches 10 bases. The CDR3 is 14 amino acids. Germline values: CDR1 SQVTM, CDR2 ANQGSEA. V lost 3 bases, J lost 5 bases, and 4 bases stayed unmatched. CDR3 in amino acids: CSVDGTGVNNEQFF. CDR3 nucleotides: TGCAGCGTTGACGGGACAGGGGTCAACAATGAGCAGTTCTTC.

This clone has only one observation. This chain joins TRBV2 and TRBJ2-3, with a possible D match to TRBD2 (7 bases). In germline, CDR1 is SNHLY, CDR2 FYNNEI. The CDR3 is 15 amino acids. V was clipped by 6 bases and J by 4 bases, with 17 bases between them. The CDR3 region has the DNA TGTGCCAGCAGGGATAACGGGGGGCCTGCAGATACGCAGTATTTT. Protein sequence: CASRDNGGPADTQYF.

This clone was counted only a few times. The chain links TRBV5-1 to TRBJ2-3, with 7 positions matching TRBD2. From germline, CDR1 is SGHRS and CDR2 YFSETQ. The CDR3 has 15 amino acids. V trimming: 1 base; J trimming: 2 bases; junction bases outside the gene matches: 4. CDR3 region: CASSLWLAVTDTQYF. The CDR3 region has the DNA TGCGCCAGCAGCTTGTGGCTAGCGGTCACAGATACGCAGTATTTT. The full variable domain, with the rest looked up from reference TRBV5-1 and TRBJ2-3, is KAGVTQTPRYLIKTRGQQVTLSCSPISGHRSVSWYQQTPGQGLQFLFEYFSETQRNKGNFPGRFSGRQFSNSRSEMNVSTLELGDSALYLCASSLWLAVTDTQYFGPGTRLTVL.